This TCR beta chain came from a study of cytomegalovirus exposure and HLA in healthy donors (dated by TCRdb to about 2017). General notes on the study: An earlier analysis of roughly 610 of the donors reported around 280 Gb of sequence data and 117 million unique TCR beta sequences obtained from about 179 million T cells. All discovery cohort repertoires had been generated using a single sequencing platform. Rather than using new phenotypic data, the later analysis identified candidate immune exposures from TCR beta sequences and from how often those sequences occurred across donors. On average, roughly 200,000 unique TCR beta nucleotide sequences were sequenced per donor among about 400 genotyped donors of the cohort, with 15% to 20% of those sequences being non-productive. Because of strong linkage in the cohort, five DR-DQ haplotypes were treated as single units for association and clustering. The number of donors typed differed by locus, with 629-630 for A, B, C, DRB1 and DQB1, 522 for DQA1, approximately 570 for DPA1, and under 490 for DPB1. To predict cytomegalovirus infection status, the study brought together high-throughput TCR immunosequencing, statistical association of individual TCRs with disease status, and machine learning. The genetic ancestry cluster associated with self-reported Caucasian donors included roughly four fifths of the roughly 380 genotyped donors. Along with the approximately 600-subject first cohort, a separate validation cohort of more than 90 different subjects was used. The study used immunosequencing to profile the T cell repertoires of approximately 630 subjects and linked those repertoires to cytomegalovirus serostatus. Genome-wide SNP genotypes for about three fifths of the roughly 670 donors were used in a later genetic analysis, which treated that subset as a discovery cohort. Donor age, sex, ethnicity and CMV serostatus were compiled alongside the repertoire data. An earlier analysis of some 500 of the donors applied high-throughput TCR beta sequencing to assess whether each TCR beta V gene segment acted as functional or pseudogenic. The study was designed to test whether signatures of past pathogen exposure could be identified by cataloging public T cell receptors. HLA typing included class I and class II loci at four-digit resolution. An early release covering more than 500 HLA-typed donors comprised about 300 gigabases of sequencing data and tens of millions of unique TCR sequences. To study patterns of TCR occurrence, a later analysis re-analyzed previously published TCR beta repertoires from 650 to 750 donors and added high-resolution HLA genotyping.

General findings and caveats noted by the study authors: In a later analysis, several top co-occurrence clusters were reported to appear linked to parvovirus B19, influenza, CMV and Epstein-Barr virus. Most TCR sequences were seen in very few donors, while some public TCRs were found in many individuals. A total of 164 TCR beta chains were listed by the study as associated with cytomegalovirus. Because HLA typing was missing for some donors at each locus, association tests included only the typed subset. Strong co-occurrence of HLA alleles, especially DR and DQ, made assigning TCR associations to individual alleles difficult. In this cohort, only TCR beta chains were sequenced, and detectable features were limited by the absence of alpha or paired-chain data. According to the authors, the approach could potentially be generalized to other disease states and immunological phenotypes. Presence/absence analyses assumed roughly uniform sequencing depth across donors, an assumption that may not hold. In a later genetic analysis, fewer N-insertions in productive TCRs were reported among donors in an Asian-associated ancestry cluster than the roughly 710-donor mean. The classifier was reported to diagnose cytomegalovirus status with high specificity and sensitivity in both the original cohort and the validation cohort. A later analysis found that TCR association rates varied across HLA loci, with DRB1 alleles showing the most associated TCRs and HLA-C alleles the fewest. Some IMGT-functional V segments, including TRBV6-2 and TRBV6-3, could not be told apart with the 87-base-pair reads, so those segments were excluded. Linkage disequilibrium might explain the correlated functional status among segregating V segments, but an unknown experimental factor could not be excluded. A later analysis found that HLA-associated TCR beta chains were more clonally expanded and had lower generation probabilities than equally common non-associated chains. Specific HLA alleles were associated with 15,000 to 20,000 TCR beta sequences at a false discovery rate of 0.05 in a later analysis. Because counts were too low, approximately 15 rarely observed V segments, including chromosome 9 orphons, were excluded from the earlier analysis of fewer than 650 of the donors. V-gene and J-gene trimming of TCR beta chains was associated with a missense DCLRE1C variant in a later genetic analysis, and the association was replicated in an independent cohort. An earlier analysis of 587 of the donors showed that most TCR beta V segments appeared in productive rearrangements either about 87% or about 30% of the time, which broadly matched IMGT annotations. In vitro tests confirmed that three of the cytomegalovirus-associated TCR beta chains recognize cytomegalovirus antigens. The sequencing pipeline was judged likely to have produced a cluster of highly shared sequence variants as a technical artifact. A further reported finding was that TCR beta sequences accurately predicted the HLA-A and HLA-B alleles for most subjects in the first cohort. CMV serostatus was the only immune exposure information available for the cohort. Most CMV-associated TCR beta chains appeared to be HLA-restricted in a later analysis, and the HLA associations seemed to be driven largely by CMV exposure.

In total, 500 to 700 healthy bone marrow donors made up the cohort. Cohort members were all nominally healthy when sampled, although unrecorded immune exposures were likely present. The donor tested CMV seronegative and was one of the 352 seronegative cohort members. Each donor provided a peripheral blood sample, and peripheral blood mononuclear cells were used for TCR beta sequencing. The Qiagen DNeasy Blood Extraction Kit was used to extract genomic DNA from the blood cell samples. As regards this clone: What antigen it recognizes has not been identified. No base-level quality is on record; no much larger clone is a single base apart.

Including cysteine and phenylalanine, the CDR3 has 13 amino acids. The sequence is cut down to CDR3 DNA, 39 bases in frame from base 1. CDR1 and CDR2 (MGHDK, SYGVNS) derive from the germline V gene. Between the V and J ends, shortened by 2 bases and 8 bases respectively, the junction contains 12 bases. Library method: the immunoSEQ multiplex PCR assay. For the multiplex PCR, a mixture combining 60 forward primers for TCR Vbeta segments and 13 reverse primers for TCR Jbeta segments was used. The CDR3 region of rearranged TCR beta genes was amplified from genomic DNA with a multiplex PCR assay. The amplified TCR beta libraries were sequenced on the Illumina HiSeq System as 87-base-pair reads. In the original analysis: Across the 600 to 700 repertoires, a later analysis counted roughly 77 million unique TCR beta chains, some 11 million of which were shared by at least two donors. A nearest-neighbor algorithm error-corrected the raw reads and collapsed the reads into unique sequences, merging closely related sequences to remove PCR and sequencing errors. Alignment of CDR3 sequences to IMGT reference sequences was used to assign V, D and J gene segments. For a sequence to be retained, a match of at least six nucleotides was required to both a V gene segment and a J gene segment. Rearrangements were classified as productive when the CDR3 lacked stop codons and remained in frame with V and J, and all other rearrangements were classified as non-productive. CDR3 was defined by IMGT convention, running from the second conserved V-encoded cysteine to the conserved J-encoded phenylalanine. The earlier analysis of a few hundred of the donors excluded any sequence lacking an unambiguous match to a single V gene segment. In an earlier analysis of approximately 590 of the donors, V segments were called functional above 56.7% productive rearrangements and were called segregating when the between-donor standard deviation exceeded 5%. A statistical classification framework was developed to diagnose cytomegalovirus status using the catalog of TCR beta chain sequences. A later analysis assigned V and J genes by comparing TCR nucleotide sequences with IMGT/GENE-DB human TR gene sequences. In a later analysis, CDR3 sequences and most-parsimonious VDJ recombination scenarios were assigned using the TCRdist pipeline. In a later analysis, every TCR beta chain was defined by the combination of its CDR3 amino acid sequence and its V-gene family, and reads without a unique V-gene family were dropped. To address suspected cross-contamination and a sequencing artifact, a later analysis removed 592 highly shared, low-generation-probability nucleotide sequences. A later analysis calculated a clonal expansion index for each public chain from normalized within-repertoire ranks of inferred template counts. Generation probabilities in a later analysis came from a VDJ recombination model fitted to out-of-frame rearrangements, and those results were checked against IGoR. A later analysis scored TCR-TCR, TCR-HLA and TCR-CMV co-occurrence with hypergeometric tests, applying a repertoire-size bias correction to TCR pairs. To estimate false discovery rates, a later analysis permuted the HLA or CMV assignments 20 times. In a later analysis, co-occurring TCRs were grouped with DBSCAN, and TCRdist sequence similarity was added when clustering was performed within HLA-allele-positive subsets. Repertoires with fewer than 30,000 or more than 120,000 public chains were left out of co-occurrence clustering, as were several repertoires with anomalous nucleotide sharing. This immuneACCESS table, as held by TCRdb, lists in-frame sequences with V and J called but not all clones. Of the missing ones, under half trace to an unresolved V gene in checked studies; the others have no known cause. V, J and clone size are those of that table, while D and trimming were read from the DNA. A total of approximately 150,000 clones appear in this sample, about 80% of them only once. The biggest ten clones account for roughly 1.3% of the sample.

The sequencing sample was made of PBMCs. Rearrangement joined TRBV25-1 to TRBJ1-2; a weak D assignment points to TRBD1 (6 bases agree). This TCR came from a young man in good health and CMV-seronegative. The DNA sequence is as follows: TGTGCCAGCAGTGAAGAGACAGGATACGGCTACACCTTC. Its protein product is CASSEETGYGYTF.